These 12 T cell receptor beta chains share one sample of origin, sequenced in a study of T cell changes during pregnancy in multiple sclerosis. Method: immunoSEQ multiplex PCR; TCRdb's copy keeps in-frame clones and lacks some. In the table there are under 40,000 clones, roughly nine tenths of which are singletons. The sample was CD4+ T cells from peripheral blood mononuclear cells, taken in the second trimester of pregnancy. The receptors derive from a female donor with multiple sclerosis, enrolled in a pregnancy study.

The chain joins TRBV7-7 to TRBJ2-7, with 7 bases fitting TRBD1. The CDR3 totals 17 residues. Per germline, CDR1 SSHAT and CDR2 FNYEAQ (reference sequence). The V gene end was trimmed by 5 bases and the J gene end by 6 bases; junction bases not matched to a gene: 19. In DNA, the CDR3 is TGTGCCAGCAGCCACGACTGCGACAGGGACCAAAGAGGCGAGCAGTACTTC. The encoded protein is CASSHDCDRDQRGEQYF.

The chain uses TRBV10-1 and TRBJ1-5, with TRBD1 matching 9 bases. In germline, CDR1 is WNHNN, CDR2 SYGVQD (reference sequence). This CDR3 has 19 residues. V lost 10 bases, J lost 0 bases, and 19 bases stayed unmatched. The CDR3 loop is CAIHFTWDREDFSNQPQHF. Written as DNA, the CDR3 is TGCGCCATACACTTTACTTGGGACAGGGAGGATTTTAGCAATCAGCCCCAGCATTTT.

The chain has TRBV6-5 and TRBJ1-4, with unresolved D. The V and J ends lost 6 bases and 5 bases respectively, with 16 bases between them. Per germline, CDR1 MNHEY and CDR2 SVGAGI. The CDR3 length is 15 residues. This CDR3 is CASSRGWGPNEKLFF. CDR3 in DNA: TGTGCCAGCAGCCGGGGATGGGGTCCGAATGAAAAACTGTTTTTT.

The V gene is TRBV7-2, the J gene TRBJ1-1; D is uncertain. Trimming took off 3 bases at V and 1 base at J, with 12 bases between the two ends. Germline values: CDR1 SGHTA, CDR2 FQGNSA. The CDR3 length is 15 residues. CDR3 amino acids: CASSFSQFRNTEAFF. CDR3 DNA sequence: TGTGCCAGCAGCTTCTCACAGTTTAGGAACACTGAAGCTTTCTTT.

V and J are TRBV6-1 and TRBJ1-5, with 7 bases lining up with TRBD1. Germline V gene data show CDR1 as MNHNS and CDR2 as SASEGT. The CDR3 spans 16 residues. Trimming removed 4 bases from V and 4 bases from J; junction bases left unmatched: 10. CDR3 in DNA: TGTGCCAGCAGTGGACAGGGACAGAAGATTAATCAGCCCCAGCATTTT. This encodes CASSGQGQKINQPQHF.

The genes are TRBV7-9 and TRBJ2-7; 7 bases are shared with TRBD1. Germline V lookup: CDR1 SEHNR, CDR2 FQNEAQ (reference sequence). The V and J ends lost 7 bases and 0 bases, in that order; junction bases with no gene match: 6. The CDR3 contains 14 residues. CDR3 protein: CASTRDSYSYEQYF. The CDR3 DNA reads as TGTGCCAGCACCAGGGACAGCTACTCCTACGAGCAGTACTTC.

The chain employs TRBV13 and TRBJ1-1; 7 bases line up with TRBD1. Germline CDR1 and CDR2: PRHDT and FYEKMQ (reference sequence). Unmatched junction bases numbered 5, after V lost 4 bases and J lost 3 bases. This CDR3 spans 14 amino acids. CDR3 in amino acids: CASSSQGGYTEAFF. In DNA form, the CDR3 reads TGTGCCAGCAGCTCCCAGGGGGGCTACACTGAAGCTTTCTTT.

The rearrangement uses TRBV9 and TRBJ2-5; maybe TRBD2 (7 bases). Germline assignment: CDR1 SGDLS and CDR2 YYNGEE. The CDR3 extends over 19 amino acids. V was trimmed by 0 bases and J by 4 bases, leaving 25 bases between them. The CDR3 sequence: CASSVGSVGGGRFPETQYF. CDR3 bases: TGTGCCAGCAGCGTAGGGTCGGTGGGGGGGGGCCGTTTTCCAGAGACCCAGTACTTC.

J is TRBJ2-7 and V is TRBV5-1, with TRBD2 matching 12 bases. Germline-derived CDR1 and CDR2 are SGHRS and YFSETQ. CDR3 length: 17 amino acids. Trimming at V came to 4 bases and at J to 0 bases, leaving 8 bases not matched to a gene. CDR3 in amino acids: CASSLELAGGVSYEQYF. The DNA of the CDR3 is TGCGCCAGCAGCCTGGAACTAGCGGGAGGTGTCTCCTACGAGCAGTACTTC.

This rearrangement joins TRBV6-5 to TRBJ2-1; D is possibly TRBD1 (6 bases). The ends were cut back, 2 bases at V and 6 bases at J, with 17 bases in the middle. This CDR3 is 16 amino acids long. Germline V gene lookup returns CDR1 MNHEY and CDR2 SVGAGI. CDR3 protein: CASSYGRGLQFNEQFF. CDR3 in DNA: TGTGCCAGCAGTTACGGCAGGGGCCTACAATTCAATGAGCAGTTCTTC.

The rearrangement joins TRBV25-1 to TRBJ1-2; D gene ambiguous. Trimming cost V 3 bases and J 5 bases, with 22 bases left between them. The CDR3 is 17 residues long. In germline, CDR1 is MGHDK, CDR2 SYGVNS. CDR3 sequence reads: CASSELGAPLSSYGYTF. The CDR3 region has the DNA TGTGCCAGCAGTGAGTTGGGAGCCCCCCTTTCCTCGTATGGCTACACCTTC.

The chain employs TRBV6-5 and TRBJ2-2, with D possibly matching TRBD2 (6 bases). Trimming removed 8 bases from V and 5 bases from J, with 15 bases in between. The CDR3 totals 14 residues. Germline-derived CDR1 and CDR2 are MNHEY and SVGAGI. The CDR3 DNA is TGTGCCAGCGGCCTTAGCGGAGGTACCGGGGAGCTGTTTTTT. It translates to CASGLSGGTGELFF.